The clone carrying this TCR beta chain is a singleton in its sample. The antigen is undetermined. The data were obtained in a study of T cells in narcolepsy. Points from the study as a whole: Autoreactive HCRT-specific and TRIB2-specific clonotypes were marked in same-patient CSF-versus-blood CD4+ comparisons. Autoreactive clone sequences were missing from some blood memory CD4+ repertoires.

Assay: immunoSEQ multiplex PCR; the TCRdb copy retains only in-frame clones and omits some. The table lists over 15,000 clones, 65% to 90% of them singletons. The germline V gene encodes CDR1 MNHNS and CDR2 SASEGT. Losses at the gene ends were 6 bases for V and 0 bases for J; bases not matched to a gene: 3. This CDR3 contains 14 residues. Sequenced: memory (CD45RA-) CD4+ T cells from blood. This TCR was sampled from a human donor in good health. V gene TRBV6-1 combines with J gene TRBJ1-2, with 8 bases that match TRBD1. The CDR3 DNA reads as TGTGCCAGCAGACCAGGGGGCACTAACTATGGCTACACCTTC. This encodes CASRPGGTNYGYTF.